What follows is one T cell receptor (beta chain) and its context. The individuals who served as donors were healthy Caucasians living in Russia, aged about 6 to 100. Total RNA amounts of at least 6 micrograms were extracted per sample. This sample was included in a study of blood T cells in healthy people across ages. This CDR3 region has 15 residues. Germline loops: CDR1 MDHEN, CDR2 SYDVKM. V dropped 3 bases and J dropped 0; count of bases not matched to a gene: 5. It was with a sample-barcoded 5' primer and a J-beta primer mix that a second PCR of about 7 to 12 cycles was run. In TCRdb, the 5' RACE reads were re-called with MiXCR into one record per CDR3 protein. The data hold about 1.8 million distinct CDR3 sequences, with 49% observed a single time.

The sequenced sample consisted of blood. The sequence was obtained from a woman between 40 and 50 years old in good health. The chain couples TRBV28 to TRBJ2-7, with 7 bases matching TRBD2. The DNA of the CDR3 is TGTGCCAGCAGTTTGGGAGGGGAGGGCTCCTACGAGCAGTACTTC. Protein sequence: CASSLGGEGSYEQYF.